Presented here are 20 T cell receptor beta chains from one specimen sequenced in a study of blood T cell repertoires in COVID-19. Data came from immunoSEQ multiplex PCR; TCRdb stores just in-frame clones and leaves some out. Of tens of thousands of clones in the sample, about 74% were seen once. The specimen sequenced was peripheral blood. All receptors derive from a man aged 65 to 79 with COVID-19, enrolled during active disease.

The chain recombines TRBV5-1 with TRBJ2-3; D may be TRBD2 (6 bases). Germline loops: CDR1 SGHRS, CDR2 YFSETQ. The CDR3 loop spans 13 amino acids. V was cut by 4 bases and J by 6 bases, with 12 bases left in between. The CDR3 reads CASSASLADTQYF. The CDR3 nucleotides read TGCGCCAGCAGCGCCTCGCTAGCGGATACGCAGTATTTT.

This clone has just a few counts. The chain is built from TRBV20-1 and TRBJ1-4, with D perhaps TRBD1 (5 bases). Trimming left V 3 bases short and J 7 bases short, with 9 bases between. The CDR3 has 12 residues. The germline V gene encodes CDR1 DFQATT and CDR2 SNEGSKA (reference sequence). CDR3 residues: CSASQGSEKLFF. The CDR3 nucleotides are TGCAGTGCTAGTCAGGGTTCTGAAAAACTGTTTTTT.

The chain joins TRBV19 to TRBJ2-1; tentative D call: TRBD2 (5 bases). The CDR3 runs to 16 residues. V gave up 1 base and J gave up 2 bases, with 12 bases separating them. Germline V gene sequence: CDR1 LNHDA, CDR2 SQIVND (reference sequence). The chain's CDR3 is CASSIGRVTTYNEQFF. In DNA form, the CDR3 reads TGTGCCAGTAGTATAGGGCGGGTAACCACCTACAATGAGCAGTTCTTC.

The chain has TRBV4-3 and TRBJ2-1, with 11 positions matching TRBD2. V was clipped by 0 bases and J by 6 bases; unmatched bases: 7. The CDR3 loop spans 17 amino acids. Looked up from germline, CDR1 is LGHNA and CDR2 is YSLEER. CDR3 amino acids: CASSQDLPSGRRNEQFF. The CDR3 DNA sequence: TGCGCCAGCAGCCAAGATCTCCCTAGCGGGAGGCGCAATGAGCAGTTCTTC.

Remarks on this clone: A read error may account for a junction end that differs from germline. V usage is TRBV27 and J usage is TRBJ2-7; possibly TRBD2 for D (5 bases). The CDR3 sequence is 14 residues long. Looked up from germline, CDR1 is MNHEY and CDR2 is SMNVEV (reference sequence). CDR3 loop: CASSLSGRGYEQYF. CDR3 coding DNA: TGTGCCAGCAGCTTATCAGGACGGGGCTACGAGCAGTACTTC.

This chain connects TRBV2 to TRBJ2-1, with 11 bases lining up with TRBD2. The CDR3 has 14 amino acids. V was pared by 5 bases and J by 6 bases, with 3 bases of the junction left unmatched. From germline, CDR1 is SNHLY and CDR2 FYNNEI. DNA for the CDR3: TGTGCCAGCAGTATGACTAGCGGGGTCAATGAGCAGTTCTTC. Protein product: CASSMTSGVNEQFF.

This sequence joins TRBV7-3 and TRBJ2-3; D is undetermined. CDR1 and CDR2 (germline): SGHTA, FQGTGA. Trimming removed 4 bases at V and 6 bases at J, with 14 bases between. This CDR3 comprises 14 residues. CDR3 region: CASSSDLLEDTQYF. CDR3 sequence (DNA): TGTGCCAGCAGCTCAGACCTACTGGAGGATACGCAGTATTTT.

This clone came up a few times. This sequence joins TRBV9 and TRBJ2-1; 7 nucleotides match TRBD2. With V trimmed by 0 bases and J by 6 bases, 6 bases remained unmatched. Germline V gene sequence: CDR1 SGDLS, CDR2 YYNGEE. This CDR3 region has 15 residues. CDR3 sequence (DNA): TGTGCCAGCAGCGTAGCGGGAGGCCTCTTCAATGAGCAGTTCTTC. As protein: CASSVAGGLFNEQFF.

The V and J genes are TRBV5-1 and TRBJ1-1; TRBD1 aligns across 7 bases. The CDR3 contains 14 residues. The trim removed 0 bases at V and 7 bases at J, leaving 6 bases unmatched. Germline-derived CDR1 and CDR2 are SGHRS and YFSETQ. CDR3: CASSLATGSIEAFF. The CDR3 DNA sequence: TGCGCCAGCAGCTTGGCGACAGGGTCTATTGAAGCTTTCTTT.

This sequence joins TRBV10-2 and TRBJ2-3, with TRBD2 matching 12 bases. The junction had 10 bases not matched to a gene; V was cut back by 6 bases and J by 3 bases. The germline gives CDR1 WSHSY, CDR2 SAAADI. The CDR3 contains 17 residues. The CDR3 nucleotides are TGCGCCAGCAGACCCTCCTACGGGACTAGCGGGACAGATACGCAGTATTTT. It specifies CASRPSYGTSGTDTQYF.

V and J are TRBV7-2 and TRBJ1-2; 11 nucleotides align to TRBD1. The CDR3 sequence is 15 residues long. V was clipped by 2 bases and J by 7 bases; unmatched bases: 6. The V gene's germline CDR1 is SGHTA and CDR2 FQGNSA. The CDR3 reads CASSLSWTGGSGYTF. The CDR3 bases are TGTGCCAGCAGCTTATCGTGGACAGGGGGCAGTGGCTACACCTTC.

The chain carries TRBV7-9 and TRBJ2-7, with a possible D match to TRBD1 (5 bases). This CDR3 contains 15 residues. Germline V gene lookup returns CDR1 SEHNR and CDR2 FQNEAQ (reference sequence). V dropped 6 bases and J dropped 2 bases, with 17 bases sitting between them. CDR3 sequence reads: CASRANRNPAYEQYF. In DNA form, the CDR3 reads TGTGCCAGCAGGGCAAACAGGAATCCAGCCTACGAGCAGTACTTC.

This clone has a count of ten or more. J is TRBJ1-1 and V is TRBV11-2; 8 positions agree with TRBD1. The length of the CDR3 is 16 residues. In germline, CDR1 is SGHAT, CDR2 FQNNGV. Trimming removed 3 bases from V and 5 bases from J; junction bases left unmatched: 11. In DNA form, the CDR3 reads TGTGCCAGCAGCTTTCGCCTTAGAACAGGGGGGACTGAAGCTTTCTTT. It translates to CASSFRLRTGGTEAFF.

This clone was picked up a small number of times. The chain links TRBV5-6 to TRBJ2-1; 13 positions match TRBD2. Losses at the gene ends were 2 bases for V and 8 bases for J; bases not matched to a gene: 10. Per germline, CDR1 SGHDT and CDR2 YYEEEE. The CDR3 length is 17 residues. Here the CDR3 reads CASSFDGLAGVVDEQFF. CDR3 in DNA: TGTGCCAGCAGCTTCGATGGACTAGCGGGAGTGGTCGATGAGCAGTTCTTC. Using reference TRBV5-6 and TRBJ2-1 for the parts outside the CDR3, the full variable domain is DAGVTQSPTHLIKTRGQQVTLRCSPKSGHDTVSWYQQALGQGPQFIFQYYEEEERQRGNFPDRFSGHQFPNYSSELNVNALLLGDSALYLCASSFDGLAGVVDEQFFGPGTRLTVL.

The chain carries TRBV9 and TRBJ2-1; 11 bases align to TRBD2. V lost 1 base, J lost 7 bases, and 4 bases stayed unmatched. The CDR3 is 15 residues long. Germline CDR1 SGDLS, CDR2 YYNGEE. The CDR3 region has the DNA TGTGCCAGCAGCGTAAGTCTAGCGGGAGGAAATGAGCAGTTCTTC. Its translation is CASSVSLAGGNEQFF.

The chain combines TRBV11-2 with TRBJ2-7, with TRBD1 matching over 8 bases. Germline loops: CDR1 SGHAT, CDR2 FQNNGV. V dropped 1 base and J dropped 13; count of bases not matched to a gene: 15. CDR3 length: 15 amino acids. Written as DNA, the CDR3 is TGTGCCAGCAGCTTAGTTTCTCCAGGACAGGGATCACCTTACTTC. This gives the protein CASSLVSPGQGSPYF.

The gene calls are TRBV7-2 and TRBJ1-5; D not resolved. Trimming cost V 5 bases and J 2 bases, with 7 bases left between them. Germline loops: CDR1 SGHTA, CDR2 FQGNSA. The CDR3 loop spans 13 amino acids. As DNA, the CDR3 is TGTGCCAGCAGCATACGGGGCAATCAGCCCCAGCATTTT. Encoded protein: CASSIRGNQPQHF.

The chain carries TRBV6-1 and TRBJ2-7; a weak D match, TRBD1 (6 bases). Germline lookup yields CDR1 MNHNS and CDR2 SASEGT. V was pared by 3 bases and J by 0 bases, with 18 bases between. This CDR3 is 17 amino acids long. CDR3: CASSDFSTAGASYEQYF. Written as DNA, the CDR3 is TGTGCCAGCAGTGACTTTTCCACGGCAGGGGCCTCCTACGAGCAGTACTTC.

V gene TRBV11-2 combines with J gene TRBJ2-1, with a possible D match to TRBD2 (6 bases). The CDR3 runs to 17 residues. The germline V gene has CDR1 SGHAT and CDR2 FQNNGV. V was trimmed by 3 bases and J by 6 bases, leaving 21 bases between them. CDR3 sequence reads: CASSLIEGTHSINEQFF. As DNA, the CDR3 is TGTGCCAGCAGCTTGATTGAGGGGACTCATTCAATCAATGAGCAGTTCTTC.

This clone was observed a few times. The V and J genes are TRBV7-9 and TRBJ2-3, with D perhaps TRBD2 (6 bases). Germline V gene lookup returns CDR1 SEHNR and CDR2 FQNEAQ (reference sequence). Between the trimmed V and J ends, which lost 0 bases and 4 bases, there was a span of 17 bases. The CDR3 has 17 residues. The CDR3 DNA sequence: TGTGCCAGCAGCTTAGCCCGGGACTGGAAGGGCGCAGATACGCAGTATTTT. It translates to CASSLARDWKGADTQYF.